This TCR beta chain was sequenced in a study of T cell clonality in common variable immunodeficiency. Whole-study findings and limits: Common variable immunodeficiency TCR beta sequences reportedly had fewer deletions and N-nucleotide insertions.

This clone occurred many times. The target antigen is unknown. The CDR3 extends 3 residues past the end of the read, so its final part is completed from the germline J gene. Blood samples were heparinized, roughly 4.5 to 8.5 ml per donor. This CDR3 region has 16 residues. Trimming removed 6 bases from V and 4 bases from J; junction bases left unmatched: 13. Looked up from germline, CDR1 is KGHSH and CDR2 is LQKENI. Clones were sequenced by immunoSEQ multiplex PCR, and TCRdb holds only the in-frame ones, with some missing. The sample lists approximately 28,000 clones, none appearing once, the ten largest making up approximately 3%.

The clonotype comes from a human donor with common variable immunodeficiency. Sequenced input: peripheral blood mononuclear cells. The chain couples TRBV18 to TRBJ1-1, with 8 bases identical to TRBD1. The CDR3 protein is CASSPAWTGTSTEAFF. CDR3 bases read: TGTGCCAGCTCTCCGGCCTGGACAGGGACGAGCACTGAA.